The 20 T cell receptor beta chains listed next were all sequenced from one sample in a study of PD-1 blockade in classical Hodgkin lymphoma. This table comes from immunoSEQ multiplex PCR, and its TCRdb copy is limited to in-frame clones, with some not included. The profile shows about 25,000 clones, approximately 79% of them singletons. Time point given: cycle 4 day 1 (C4D1), after more than five weeks of nivolumab. Every single patient, without exception, relapsed after autologous stem cell transplantation, and brentuximab vedotin exposure varied. Magnetic negative selection served to purify CD4+ T cells out of PBMCs that had been thawed. The specimen was CD4+ T cells from blood, collected before the fourth cycle of nivolumab. The receptors derive from a human donor with classical Hodgkin lymphoma.

The chain combines TRBV14 with TRBJ2-7; either TRBD1 or TRBD2 may fit D (5 bases each). Germline V lookup: CDR1 SGHDN, CDR2 FVKESK. The CDR3 length is 17 residues. Trimming shortened V by 0 bases and J by 7 bases, and 22 bases separated the two germline ends. CDR3 bases: TGTGCCAGCAGCCAAGACTATTTTGGGACGGGGTCCCTAGAGCAGTACTTC. It yields the protein CASSQDYFGTGSLEQYF.

This clone came up a few times. The rearrangement joins TRBV5-1 to TRBJ2-2; the match to TRBD2 covers 7 bases. Germline-derived CDR1 and CDR2 are SGHRS and YFSETQ. V shed 4 bases and J 2 bases; nucleotides not matched to a gene: 5. This CDR3 contains 15 residues. As DNA, the CDR3 is TGCGCCAGCAGCCGAGCGGGGAGTAACACCGGGGAGCTGTTTTTT. It encodes CASSRAGSNTGELFF.

This chain connects TRBV6-6 to TRBJ1-5; D may be TRBD1 (5 bases). The germline V gene encodes CDR1 MNHNY and CDR2 SVGAGI (reference sequence). Trimming removed 7 bases at V and 3 bases at J, with 10 bases between. The CDR3 runs 13 residues. This CDR3 reads CASMGGFNQPQHF. In DNA, the CDR3 is TGTGCCAGCATGGGGGGTTTCAATCAGCCCCAGCATTTT.

The chain combines TRBV13 with TRBJ2-2; a possible D gene is TRBD1 (5 bases). The CDR3 is 14 amino acids. Germline-derived CDR1 and CDR2 are PRHDT and FYEKMQ (reference sequence). The germline V and J ends were trimmed by 2 bases and 4 bases, with 8 bases remaining between them. CDR3 nucleotides: TGTGCCAGCAGCTTATACAGGCCCACCGGGGAGCTGTTTTTT. Residues: CASSLYRPTGELFF.

The genes are TRBV7-7 and TRBJ2-5; no clear D. The CDR3 consists of 13 residues. Trimming left V 1 base short and J 2 bases short, with 5 bases between. CDR1 SSHAT and CDR2 FNYEAQ come from the germline V gene (reference sequence). CDR3 residues: CASSLDAQETQYF. The CDR3 DNA reads as TGTGCCAGCAGCTTAGATGCGCAAGAGACCCAGTACTTC. Full variable domain (missing parts from reference TRBV7-7 and TRBJ2-5): GAGVSQSPRYKVTKRGQDVTLRCDPISSHATLYWYQQALGQGPEFLTYFNYEAQPDKSGLPSDRFSAERPEGSISTLTIQRTEQRDSAMYRCASSLDAQETQYFGPGTRLLVL.

The J gene is TRBJ2-7, the V gene TRBV28; 10 bases agree with TRBD1. Germline CDR1 and CDR2: MDHEN and SYDVKM. V trimming: 6 bases; J trimming: 5 bases; junction bases outside the gene matches: 7. The CDR3 runs 14 residues. The CDR3 sequence is CASRSTGGVDEQYF. CDR3 DNA sequence: TGTGCCAGCAGATCGACAGGGGGCGTCGACGAGCAGTACTTC.

Only a few counts were recorded for this clone. The V and J genes are TRBV29-1 and TRBJ1-5, with 10 positions matching TRBD1. Looked up from germline, CDR1 is SQVTM and CDR2 is ANQGSEA. The CDR3 sequence is 15 residues long. Unmatched junction bases numbered 6, after V lost 4 bases and J lost 3 bases. Here the CDR3 reads CSVGGTGANNQPQHF. The CDR3 bases are TGCAGCGTTGGCGGGACAGGGGCTAACAATCAGCCCCAGCATTTT.

This clone has only a few counts. V usage is TRBV5-1 and J usage is TRBJ2-5; unclear D gene. From germline, CDR1 is SGHRS and CDR2 YFSETQ. Trimming took off 2 bases at V and 0 bases at J, with 11 bases between the two ends. The CDR3 sequence is 15 residues long. The CDR3 here is CASSFQQLNQETQYF. In DNA form, the CDR3 reads TGCGCCAGCAGCTTTCAGCAGCTTAACCAAGAGACCCAGTACTTC.

The V gene is TRBV7-2, the J gene TRBJ2-3, with unresolved D. The CDR3 loop spans 15 amino acids. Germline CDR1 is SGHTA and CDR2 is FQGNSA. The V end was cut by 3 bases, the J end by 6 bases, with 16 bases between. CDR3 region: CASSFTRPTSDTQYF. CDR3 in DNA: TGTGCCAGCAGCTTTACTCGCCCCACAAGCGATACGCAGTATTTT.

This chain joins TRBV19 and TRBJ1-1, with D unclear. In germline, CDR1 is LNHDA, CDR2 SQIVND (reference sequence). V lost 3 bases to trimming and J lost 6 bases, with 11 bases between them. This CDR3 is built from 13 residues. CDR3 in DNA: TGTGCCAGTAGTATCGAGGGTTTCTCTGAAGCTTTCTTT. Amino acids: CASSIEGFSEAFF.

CDR3 sequence: CASSPRANGDTIYF. The CDR3 DNA follows: TGTGCCAGCTCACCACGAGCGAACGGGGACACCATATATTTT. This chain joins TRBV18 and TRBJ1-3; D unresolved. The CDR3 consists of 14 residues. Germline loops: CDR1 KGHSH, CDR2 LQKENI. Trimming shortened V by 1 base and J by 8 bases, and 12 bases separated the two germline ends.

The rearrangement uses TRBV2 and TRBJ2-5, with D uncertain. Trimming took 6 bases from V and 5 from J, leaving 7 bases between them. Germline-derived CDR1 and CDR2 are SNHLY and FYNNEI. CDR3 length: 11 residues. CDR3 sequence reads: CASRGLETQYF. In DNA form, the CDR3 reads TGTGCCAGCAGGGGCTTGGAGACCCAGTACTTC.

The CDR3 region is CASAQGALETQYF. CDR3 coding DNA: TGTGCCAGCGCCCAGGGGGCACTAGAGACCCAGTACTTC. The V and J genes are TRBV7-3 and TRBJ2-5; 8 bases fit TRBD1. This CDR3 region has 13 residues. CDR1 is SGHTA, CDR2 FQGTGA, per germline. Unmatched junction bases numbered 6, after V lost 8 bases and J lost 4 bases.

The chain joins TRBV6-5 to TRBJ1-2, with 8 bases matching TRBD1. CDR3 length: 15 residues. Germline CDR1 MNHEY, CDR2 SVGAGI. V shed 5 bases, J shed 8 bases, and the junction held 13 bases outside the gene matches. CDR3 amino acids: CASSSGQGVLWGYTF. The DNA of the CDR3 is TGTGCCAGCAGTAGCGGACAGGGTGTATTGTGGGGCTACACCTTC.

The chain links TRBV7-8 to TRBJ1-5, with TRBD1 as a possible D gene (5 bases). Per germline, CDR1 SGHVS and CDR2 FQNEAQ. The V end lost 1 base, the J end lost 2 bases, and 9 bases lay between the germline ends. The CDR3 is 15 residues long. The CDR3 here is CASSLGGGGNQPQHF. The CDR3 DNA reads TGTGCCAGCAGCTTAGGGGGAGGGGGCAATCAGCCCCAGCATTTT.

V and J are TRBV18 and TRBJ2-3; 7 bases map to TRBD2. The germline CDR1 and CDR2 sequences are KGHSH and LQKENI. V shed 2 bases, J shed 6 bases, and the junction held 8 bases outside the gene matches. The CDR3 consists of 15 residues. CDR3 nucleotides: TGTGCCAGCTCACCAGGCGGGGGTACTTCTGATACGCAGTATTTT. Encoded protein: CASSPGGGTSDTQYF.

This clone was counted a single time. The CDR3 region has the DNA TGTGCCAGCAGCGGAGTAACAACAGGGAACACTGAAGCTTTCTTT. The encoded protein is CASSGVTTGNTEAFF. This chain joins TRBV9 and TRBJ1-1, with D maybe TRBD1 (5 bases). Germline V gene data show CDR1 as SGDLS and CDR2 as YYNGEE. V was pared by 3 bases and J by 1 base, with 13 bases between. The length of the CDR3 is 15 residues.

This sequence joins TRBV29-1 and TRBJ2-7, with 10 bases lining up with TRBD2. The CDR3 has 13 amino acids. Per the germline V gene, CDR1 is SQVTM and CDR2 is ANQGSEA. With V trimmed by 5 bases and J by 5 bases, 6 bases remained unmatched. The CDR3 sequence is CSVPGLASDEQYF. DNA for the CDR3: TGCAGCGTTCCGGGACTAGCGTCGGACGAGCAGTACTTC.

V is TRBV10-1 and J is TRBJ1-2; no firm D call. V was cut by 4 bases and J by 8 bases, with 20 bases left in between. CDR1 is WNHNN and CDR2 is SYGVQD in the germline V gene (reference sequence). This CDR3 is 15 amino acids long. This chain's CDR3 is CASSAASVGQKGYTF. CDR3 in DNA: TGCGCCAGCAGTGCAGCGTCTGTTGGGCAGAAGGGCTACACCTTC.

The rearrangement joins TRBV6-4 to TRBJ1-1; the D gene is possibly TRBD1 (6 bases). CDR1 is MRHNA and CDR2 is SNTAGT in the germline V gene. The CDR3 runs to 14 residues. V shed 7 bases and J shed 1 base, with 13 bases lying between them. The CDR3 is CASTIGQPNTEAFF. The CDR3 DNA is TGTGCCAGCACCATCGGACAGCCGAACACTGAAGCTTTCTTT.